The T cell receptor beta chain under discussion was sequenced for a study of blood T cells in healthy people across ages. Germline V gives CDR1 DFQATT, CDR2 SNEGSKA (reference sequence). The CDR3 has 10 residues. Between the trimmed V and J ends, which lost 5 bases and 7 bases, there was a span of 8 bases. PCR was performed a second time for roughly 6 to 12 cycles using a sample-barcoded 5' primer and a J-beta primer mix. In TCRdb, the 5' RACE reads were re-called with MiXCR into one record per CDR3 protein. The sample holds around 1.7 million distinct CDR3 sequences; roughly 27% are singletons and the top ten take 7.7%.

The chain combines TRBV20-1 with TRBJ1-2; D unresolved. The sequencing sample was made of blood. The TCR sequence derives from a woman under 40 in good health. CDR3 loop: CSAGAAGYTF. The CDR3 region has the DNA TGCAGTGCTGGTGCGGCTGGCTACACCTTC.